The rows below give T cell receptor beta chains drawn from one sample of a study of radiation and T cells in renal cell carcinoma. The assay was immunoSEQ multiplex PCR, and TCRdb's table has in-frame clones only and misses some. This table holds 45,000 to 55,000 clones, about 80% found once. Sample: blood, taken from a patient whose treatment included radiotherapy and nephrectomy. Source of these receptors: a woman between 65 and 79 years old with renal cell carcinoma. Both conserved end residues are part of each CDR3. The D gene is left open where the match is weak. Clone size, where shown, is once, few, many, or a class for clones that have expanded.

v_call	clone_size	d_call	j_call	cdr3_nt	cdr3_aa
TRBV20-1	.	.	TRBJ2-3	TGCAGTGCTACACGCACAGATACGCAGTATTTT	CSATRTDTQYF
TRBV5-1	.	.	TRBJ1-4	TGCGCCAGCAGCTTGGAGGGGAGCGGGAAACTGTTTTTT	CASSLEGSGKLFF
TRBV2	.	TRBD2	TRBJ2-5	TGTGCCAGCAGCGGACTAGCCTGGGAGACCCAGTACTTC	CASSGLAWETQYF
TRBV5-1	.	.	TRBJ2-1	TGCGCCAGCAGAGTCAGGTCCTACAATGAGCAGTTCTTC	CASRVRSYNEQFF
TRBV6-5	.	.	TRBJ2-5	TGTGCCAGCAGTTACTCACCTGAGGAGACCCAGTACTTC	CASSYSPEETQYF
TRBV19	.	TRBD1	TRBJ2-7	TGTGCCAGTAGCAACGACAGGGTGAGCAACGAGCAGTACTTC	CASSNDRVSNEQYF
TRBV7-2	.	.	TRBJ1-1	TGTGCCAGCAGCTCATACACTTACCAGGGTGGCACTGAAGCTTTCTTT	CASSSYTYQGGTEAFF
TRBV9	few	.	TRBJ1-6	TGTGCCAGCAGCCTGGCCCGGAGGAATTCACCCCTCCACTTT	CASSLARRNSPLHF
TRBV7-9	.	TRBD1	TRBJ1-5	TGTGCCAGCAGCTTAGCCGGGACAGGGAATCAGCCCCAGCATTTT	CASSLAGTGNQPQHF
TRBV5-4	.	.	TRBJ2-5	TGTGCCAGCAGCTCTCAGGGACCAGAGACCCAGTACTTC	CASSSQGPETQYF
TRBV9	few	.	TRBJ2-1	TGTGCCAGCAGCGTAAGTTACAATGAGCAGTTCTTC	CASSVSYNEQFF
TRBV21-1	.	.	TRBJ2-6	TGTGCCAGCACCCCGGGGCAGATAAGCTCTGGGGCCAACGTCCTGACTTTC	CASTPGQISSGANVLTF
TRBV7-8	once	.	TRBJ1-4	TGTGCCAGCAGCCTAGAGCTTAATGAAAAACTGTTTTTT	CASSLELNEKLFF
TRBV30	.	.	TRBJ2-3	TGTGCCTGGAGCAGGAGGGATACGCAGTATTTT	CAWSRRDTQYF
TRBV27	.	.	TRBJ1-4	TGTGCCAGCCAGTCGAGGGCAGGGCTGAAACTGTTTTTT	CASQSRAGLKLFF
TRBV2	.	.	TRBJ1-1	TGTGCCAGCAGTTACAGGGCCTTAGGCACTGAAGCTTTCTTT	CASSYRALGTEAFF
TRBV2	few	.	TRBJ1-6	TGTGCCGGAGCGGGCTCCTATAATTCACCCCTCCACTTT	CAGAGSYNSPLHF
TRBV7-2	.	.	TRBJ2-5	TGTGCCAGCAGCTCCTCAGTTTCCAAAGAGACCCAGTACTTC	CASSSSVSKETQYF
TRBV25-1	few	TRBD2	TRBJ2-1	TGTGCCAGCAGTGATCCCGGGACTAGCGGGAGCGATGAGCAGTTCTTC	CASSDPGTSGSDEQFF
TRBV5-6	.	TRBD2	TRBJ2-6	TGTGCCAGCAGCTTGGGCTTGGGTCGGGAGGCCGGGGCCAACGTCCTGACTTTC	CASSLGLGREAGANVLTF
TRBV7-9	once	.	TRBJ1-3	TGTGCCAGCAGCTTAGCCTTACCGGGACTGAGCCGGGGCACCATATATTTT	CASSLALPGLSRGTIYF
TRBV19	.	.	TRBJ2-7	TGTGCCAGTAGTTATGGCAGCTCTTACGAGCAGTACTTC	CASSYGSSYEQYF
TRBV28	.	.	TRBJ1-1	TGTGCCAGCAGTTTTCAGGGGCTTGAAGCTTTCTTT	CASSFQGLEAFF
TRBV9	few	.	TRBJ1-5	TGTGCCAGCAGCGTAGGGGGTGGCGGCAATCAGCCCCAGCATTTT	CASSVGGGGNQPQHF
TRBV5-8	.	TRBD1	TRBJ1-5	TGTGCCAGCAGCTTCGTTGTCTCGTGGGACAGCGTTCAGCCCCAGCATTTT	CASSFVVSWDSVQPQHF
TRBV5-1	once	.	TRBJ2-7	TGCGCCAGCAGCTTGGGTTCGGGACGTCAGGGCTACGAGCAGTACTTC	CASSLGSGRQGYEQYF
TRBV12-5	.	.	TRBJ1-1	TGTGCTAGTGGTTTCCCGGGCCAGAACACTGAAGCTTTCTTT	CASGFPGQNTEAFF
TRBV7-6	.	TRBD1	TRBJ1-4	TGTGCCAGCAGCAGAACCCAGGGGGCCTCGGGGGAAAAACTGTTTTTT	CASSRTQGASGEKLFF
TRBV9	once	TRBD1	TRBJ2-3	TGTGCCAGCAGCGTAGTGGGACAGGGCACAGATACGCAGTATTTT	CASSVVGQGTDTQYF
TRBV30	.	.	TRBJ2-7	TGTGCCTGGAGCCAACGCTACGAGCAGTACTTC	CAWSQRYEQYF
TRBV9	.	TRBD2	TRBJ2-1	TGTGCCAGCAGCGTAGGACTAGCGGGGGGTTCCTACAATGAGCAGTTCTTC	CASSVGLAGGSYNEQFF
TRBV2	.	TRBD1	TRBJ1-1	TGTGCCAGCGGGACAGGGGAGACTGAAGCTTTCTTT	CASGTGETEAFF
TRBV6-1	.	.	TRBJ2-3	TGTGCCAGCAGTGAACTGGGGGTTAGCACAGATACGCAGTATTTT	CASSELGVSTDTQYF
TRBV5-6	.	.	TRBJ1-2	TGTGCCAGCAGCGCACAGGGTAACTATGGCTACACCTTC	CASSAQGNYGYTF
TRBV6-6	.	.	TRBJ2-7	TGTGCCAGCAGTCTGGACTGGAACTACGAGCAGTACTTC	CASSLDWNYEQYF
TRBV19	few	.	TRBJ1-2	TGTGCCAGTACGCGGGGGGAATCTTATGGCTACACCTTC	CASTRGESYGYTF
TRBV7-3	.	TRBD2	TRBJ2-1	TGTGCCAGCAGCTTAGGGGCGGGAGGCCTCGACAATGAGCAGTTCTTC	CASSLGAGGLDNEQFF
TRBV14	.	.	TRBJ2-7	TGTGCCAGCAGCCAAAGATCCACAGCGGGTGGTCGCTACGAGCAGTACTTC	CASSQRSTAGGRYEQYF
TRBV2	few	TRBD1	TRBJ2-1	TGTGCCAGCAAGCAGGGGGCTAACAATGAGCAGTTCTTC	CASKQGANNEQFF
TRBV6-6	.	.	TRBJ1-1	TGTGCCAGCAGTTATCTTCACACAGGGTTAGACACTGAAGCTTTCTTT	CASSYLHTGLDTEAFF
TRBV7-2	.	.	TRBJ1-1	TGTGCCAGCAGCCTACTTCTCACTGAAGCTTTCTTT	CASSLLLTEAFF
TRBV27	.	TRBD2	TRBJ2-7	TGTGCCAGCAGTTCCATAGCGGGAGGGAAATACGAGCAGTACTTC	CASSSIAGGKYEQYF
TRBV5-1	.	TRBD1	TRBJ2-2	TGCGCCAGCAGCTTGGGAGCAGGGGGCACCGGGGAGCTGTTTTTT	CASSLGAGGTGELFF
TRBV12-1	.	.	TRBJ2-3	TGTGCCAGCAGCTTTCCGCTAGCCGATAGCACAGATACGCAGTATTTT	CASSFPLADSTDTQYF
TRBV6-1	.	.	TRBJ1-4	TGTGCCAGCAGTAGGGGGGGGATAGGAGATGAAAAACTGTTTTTT	CASSRGGIGDEKLFF
TRBV29-1	.	TRBD1	TRBJ1-1	TGCAGCGTTGGAGGCAGGGGGGAATGGTCCCGTGAAGCTTTCTTT	CSVGGRGEWSREAFF
TRBV11-3	.	.	TRBJ1-6	TGTGCCAGCAGCCTAGATGGCAATTCACCCCTCCACTTT	CASSLDGNSPLHF
TRBV6-1	.	.	TRBJ1-4	TGTGCCAGCAGTCCTAAAGGGGCATTTGAGGAAAAACTGTTTTTT	CASSPKGAFEEKLFF
TRBV5-1	.	.	TRBJ1-4	TGCGCCAGCAGCTTCGGGGGCCCGTTTGAAAAACTGTTTTTT	CASSFGGPFEKLFF
TRBV7-6	.	TRBD1	TRBJ1-4	TGTGCCAGCAGCTCCATGGACAGGGCTAATGAAAAACTGTTTTTT	CASSSMDRANEKLFF
TRBV30	.	.	TRBJ2-3	TGTGCCTGGAGTGTACCCAGACGCACAGATACGCAGTATTTT	CAWSVPRRTDTQYF
TRBV4-2	.	.	TRBJ2-3	TGTGCCAGCAGCCAAATACTAGCAGCCCGCACAGATACGCAGTATTTT	CASSQILAARTDTQYF
TRBV29-1	.	TRBD1	TRBJ2-7	TGCAGCGTTGAAACCCCGGGACAGGGGGTGGACGAGCAGTACTTC	CSVETPGQGVDEQYF
TRBV7-9	once	.	TRBJ1-1	TGTGCCAGCAGCCTCAGCAGCGGGACGGGTAACACTGAAGCTTTCTTT	CASSLSSGTGNTEAFF
TRBV7-3	.	.	TRBJ1-1	TGTGCCAGCAGCTTAGACAGAGAGACTGAAGCTTTCTTT	CASSLDRETEAFF
TRBV4-2	.	TRBD1	TRBJ1-4	TGTGCCAGCAGCCAAGATCGAAGGGGGCGGAATGAAAAACTGTTTTTT	CASSQDRRGRNEKLFF